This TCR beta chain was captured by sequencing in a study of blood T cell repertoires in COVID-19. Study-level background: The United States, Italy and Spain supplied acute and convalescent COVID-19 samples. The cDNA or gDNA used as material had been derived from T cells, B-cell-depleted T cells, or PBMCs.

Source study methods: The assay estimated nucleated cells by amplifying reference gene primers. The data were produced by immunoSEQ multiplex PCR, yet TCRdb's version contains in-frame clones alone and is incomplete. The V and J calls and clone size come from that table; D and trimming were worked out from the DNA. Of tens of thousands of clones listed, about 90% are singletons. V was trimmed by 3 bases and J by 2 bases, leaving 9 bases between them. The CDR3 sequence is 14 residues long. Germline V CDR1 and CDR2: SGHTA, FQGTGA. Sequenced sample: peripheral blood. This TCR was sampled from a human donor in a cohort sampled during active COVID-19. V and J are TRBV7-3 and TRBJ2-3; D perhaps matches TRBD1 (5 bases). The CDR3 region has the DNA TGTGCCAGCAGCTTCGGACAAACCACAGATACGCAGTATTTT. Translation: CASSFGQTTDTQYF.